Sequencing of this T cell receptor (beta chain) was carried out in a study of metastatic and nonmetastatic thyroid tumors. Turning to the study itself: Patients with malignant and benign thyroid disease provided blood and tumor or nodule tissue, whose repertoires were compared.

This CDR3 spans 14 amino acids. The trim removed 6 bases at V and 4 bases at J, leaving 6 bases unmatched. Germline loops: CDR1 PRHDT, CDR2 FYEKMQ (reference sequence). The study's findings and limits: The reported finding was significantly higher TCR beta diversity in malignant thyroid tumors relative to benign nodules, in blood and tumor.

With respect to this clone: Its antigen is still unknown.

All patients were untreated before thyroid surgery. Original methodology: It was from CDR3 differences across clinicopathological groups that a distant-metastasis classifier for papillary thyroid cancer was built. MiXCR reprocessed the PCR reads for TCRdb. The V and J calls follow TCRdb's processing rather than the paper's. The profile covers about 16,000 clones, with approximately 30% appearing a single time and about 10% taken by the ten largest. The sequenced material came from blood. The chain has TRBV13 and TRBJ1-2; 9 bases align to TRBD1. This TCR was recovered from a female donor with papillary thyroid cancer or a benign thyroid nodule (not recorded which). Some clones in this sample may be carry-over from other donors' samples. The CDR3, as DNA: TGTGCCAGCAGGAGGACAGGGGAGAGCTATGGCTACACCTTC. Its translation is CASRRTGESYGYTF. The full variable domain, in which reference TRBV13 and TRBJ1-2 provide the parts outside the CDR3, is AAGVIQSPRHLIKEKRETATLKCYPIPRHDTVYWYQQGPGQDPQFLISFYEKMQSDKGSIPDRFSAQQFSDYHSELNMSSLELGDSALYFCASRRTGESYGYTFGSGTRLTVV.